Listed here are 5 T cell receptor beta chains from one sample, sequenced in a study of cytomegalovirus exposure and HLA in healthy donors (dated by TCRdb to 2017 to 2019). The library was obtained by the immunoSEQ multiplex PCR assay. A mixture of 60 forward primers for TCR Vbeta segments and 13 reverse primers for TCR Jbeta segments was used in the multiplex PCR. TCRdb provides this immuneACCESS table in a form limited to in-frame rearrangements. Some clones are lacking; in checked studies, under half of them reflect an unresolved V gene, and why the rest are absent is not known. The sample data list 99,000 or so clones, and around 63% of these were observed just once. 3.2% of the sample is held by the ten biggest clonotypes. The sequencing sample was made of PBMCs. The receptors here all came from a man aged 25-45 years in good health and CMV-seronegative.

The chain joins TRBV30 to TRBJ1-1, with TRBD1 matching 9 bases. CDR1 is GTSNPN, CDR2 SVGIG, per germline (reference sequence). This CDR3 is built from 15 residues. V lost 4 bases to trimming and J lost 3 bases; unmatched junction nucleotides: 9. The CDR3 region has the DNA TGTGCCTGGACCCCCGGGACAGGGCCCGACACTGAAGCTTTCTTT. It yields the protein CAWTPGTGPDTEAFF.

The table lists this clone with a few counts. The rearrangement links TRBV29-1 to TRBJ2-1; 10 positions match TRBD1. Looked up from germline, CDR1 is SQVTM and CDR2 is ANQGSEA. V lost 7 bases, J lost 9 bases, and 9 bases stayed unmatched. The CDR3 consists of 13 residues. CDR3 DNA: TGCAGCGCCGGGACAGGGGACGGGGGTGAGCAGTTCTTC. Protein: CSAGTGDGGEQFF.

The chain has TRBV9 and TRBJ2-2, with 11 bases that match TRBD2. The CDR3 is 15 amino acids. V gave up 4 bases and J gave up 5 bases; unmatched junction bases: 4. The germline CDR1 and CDR2 sequences are SGDLS and YYNGEE. CDR3: CASSKLAGATGELFF. CDR3 in DNA: TGTGCCAGCAGCAAACTAGCGGGAGCAACCGGGGAGCTGTTTTTT.

This chain connects TRBV6-5 to TRBJ2-7; 13 nucleotides align to TRBD2. The CDR3 length is 15 residues. J lost 0 bases, V lost 6 bases, and 2 bases had no gene match. Germline CDR1 reads MNHEY; CDR2 reads SVGAGI. The CDR3 DNA reads TGTGCCAGCAGAAGGACTAGCGGGGGCTCCTACGAGCAGTACTTC. Translating gives CASRRTSGGSYEQYF.

The chain has TRBV27 and TRBJ2-7; D is undetermined. CDR1 and CDR2 (germline): MNHEY, SMNVEV (reference sequence). The CDR3 runs to 13 residues. Trimming took 2 bases from V and 0 from J, leaving 5 bases between them. This CDR3 reads CASSLRVSYEQYF. The CDR3 DNA is TGTGCCAGCAGTTTACGGGTCTCCTACGAGCAGTACTTC.